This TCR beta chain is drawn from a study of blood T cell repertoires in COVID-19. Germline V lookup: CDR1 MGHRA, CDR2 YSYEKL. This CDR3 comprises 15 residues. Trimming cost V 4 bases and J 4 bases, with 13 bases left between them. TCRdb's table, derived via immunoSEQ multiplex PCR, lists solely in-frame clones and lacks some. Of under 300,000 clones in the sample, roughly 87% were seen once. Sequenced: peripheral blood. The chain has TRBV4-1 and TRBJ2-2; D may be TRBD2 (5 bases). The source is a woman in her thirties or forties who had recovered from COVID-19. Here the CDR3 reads CASSPTGTRTGELFF. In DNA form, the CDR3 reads TGCGCCAGCAGCCCCACGGGAACCCGCACCGGGGAGCTGTTTTTT.